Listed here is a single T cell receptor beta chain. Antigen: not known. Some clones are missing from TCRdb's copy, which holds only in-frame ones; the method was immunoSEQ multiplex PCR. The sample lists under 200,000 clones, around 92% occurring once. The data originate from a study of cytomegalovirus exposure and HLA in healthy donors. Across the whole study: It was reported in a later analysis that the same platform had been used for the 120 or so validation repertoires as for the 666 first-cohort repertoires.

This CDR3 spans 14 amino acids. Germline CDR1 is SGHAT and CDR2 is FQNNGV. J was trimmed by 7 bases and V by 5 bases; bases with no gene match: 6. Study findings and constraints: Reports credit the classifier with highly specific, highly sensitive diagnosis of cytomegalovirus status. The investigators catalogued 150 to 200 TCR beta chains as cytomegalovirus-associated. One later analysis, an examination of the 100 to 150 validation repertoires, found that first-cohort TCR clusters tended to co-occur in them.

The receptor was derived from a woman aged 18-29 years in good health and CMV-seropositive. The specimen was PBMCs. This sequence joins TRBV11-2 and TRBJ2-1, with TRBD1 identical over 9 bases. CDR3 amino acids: CASSPMTGGNEQFF. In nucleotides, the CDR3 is TGTGCCAGCAGCCCGATGACAGGGGGGAATGAGCAGTTCTTC.